Presented here are 23 T cell receptor beta chains from one specimen sequenced in a study of regulatory T cells in long-lasting Graves disease. Researchers made TCR beta libraries by using iRepertoire HTBI primers and running Arm-PCR on CDR3 regions. TCRdb reprocessed the multiplex PCR reads via MiXCR and lists one record per CDR3 protein. The sample has a few hundred thousand distinct CDR3 sequences, roughly 24% seen once. The time point is: persistent/refractory GD, antithyroid drugs over 5 years with positive TRAb. Researchers made the TCR library from RNA that was extracted from PBMCs. The starting material was peripheral blood mononuclear cells (PBMCs), obtained when the disease was refractory, from a patient treated with antithyroid drugs. These receptors all stem from a woman aged 40 to 50 with Graves disease.

This clonotype was seen repeatedly, ten times or more. V and J are TRBV2 and TRBJ2-5, with D possibly matching TRBD1 (6 bases). CDR1 is SNHLY and CDR2 is FYNNEI in the germline V gene. CDR3 length: 14 residues. The V end was cut by 8 bases, the J end by 2 bases, with 15 bases between. For the CDR3, the DNA is TGTGCCAGCCGCCGAAGGGGGATTCAAGAGACCCAGTACTTC. Amino acid sequence: CASRRRGIQETQYF.

V and J are TRBV3-1 and TRBJ2-7, with no clear D. The J call may not be correct, given that the DNA end is closer to TRBJ2-5. The CDR3 sequence is 13 residues long. The germline V gene encodes CDR1 LGHDT and CDR2 YNNKEL (reference sequence). This chain's CDR3 is CASSQGNEETQYF. In nucleotides, the CDR3 is TGTGCCAGCAGCCAGGGGAACGAAGAGACCCAGTACTTC.

The genes are TRBV7-6 and TRBJ2-2; 9 bases are a match to TRBD1. J lost 7 bases, V lost 5 bases, and 14 bases had no gene match. The CDR3 spans 17 residues. The germline gives CDR1 SGHVS, CDR2 FNYEAQ. CDR3 in amino acids: CASSPRTGAFDNGELFF. The CDR3, as DNA: TGTGCCAGCAGCCCTCGGACAGGGGCGTTTGATAACGGGGAGCTGTTTTTT.

The chain combines TRBV10-3 with TRBJ2-2; TRBD2 agrees at 13 bases. This CDR3 is 20 amino acids long. Germline CDR1 ENHRY, CDR2 SYGVKD. The V and J ends lost 3 bases and 5 bases, in that order; junction bases with no gene match: 15. CDR3 nucleotides: TGTGCCATCAGTGACTCTATACTAGCGGGAGGGAGGGAACAGACCGGGGAGCTGTTTTTT. Translated, it gives CAISDSILAGGREQTGELFF.

This clonotype was recorded many times. The chain carries TRBV12-3 or TRBV12-4 and TRBJ1-1; no reliable D call. Trimming cost V 6 bases and J 1 base, with 12 bases left between them. CDR3 length equals 14 residues. The CDR3 is CASRVREGNTEAFF. As DNA, the CDR3 is TGTGCCAGCAGGGTTCGCGAGGGGAACACTGAAGCTTTCTTT.

The chain recombines TRBV3-1 with TRBJ2-3, with D perhaps matching TRBD2 (5 bases). Near its end, the DNA agrees better with TRBJ2-7, so the J call may be wrong. The germline V gene encodes CDR1 LGHDT and CDR2 YNNKEL (reference sequence). The CDR3 has 16 residues. The CDR3: CASSSYKTWRTYEQYF. CDR3 coding DNA: TGTGCCAGCAGCTCCTACAAGACATGGAGGACCTACGAGCAGTACTTC.

The rearrangement uses TRBV7-9 and TRBJ1-3; D gene ambiguous. CDR1 is SEHNR, CDR2 FQNEAQ, per germline (reference sequence). This CDR3 contains 15 residues. The V and J ends lost 2 bases and 11 bases respectively, with 19 bases between them. In DNA form, the CDR3 reads TGTGCCAGCAGCTTACCCTCCCTGGTTGCTGCGGCCATATATTTT. Protein sequence: CASSLPSLVAAAIYF. Full variable domain (rest looked up from reference TRBV7-9 and TRBJ1-3): DTGVSQNPRHKITKRGQNVTFRCDPISEHNRLYWYRQTLGQGPEFLTYFQNEAQLEKSRLLSDRFSAERPKGSFSTLEIQRTEQGDSAMYLCASSLPSLVAAAIYFGEGSWLTVV.

In this sample, this clonotype turned up many times. The rearrangement links TRBV6-5 to TRBJ1-6; the D is unclear. CDR3 size: 13 residues. V lost 0 bases and J 7 bases, leaving 4 bases between the germline ends. Germline assignment: CDR1 MNHEY and CDR2 SVGAGI. CDR3 sequence reads: CASSYSGNSPLHF. In DNA form, the CDR3 reads TGTGCCAGCAGTTACTCGGGAAATTCACCCCTCCACTTT.

This clonotype has just a few counts. J is TRBJ2-7 and V is TRBV20-1; no firm D call. Trimming stripped 6 bases from V and 2 bases from J, with 14 bases between. The CDR3 spans 13 residues. The germline CDR1 and CDR2 sequences are DFQATT and SNEGSKA (reference sequence). CDR3 bases: TGCAGTGCCGCCGACGATAGGACCTACGAGCAGTACTTC. Amino acid sequence: CSAADDRTYEQYF.

The chain has TRBV27 and TRBJ2-7; D perhaps matches TRBD1 (5 bases). The CDR3 contains 14 residues. The V and J ends lost 3 bases and 5 bases respectively, with 14 bases between them. Germline assignment: CDR1 MNHEY and CDR2 SMNVEV (reference sequence). This CDR3 reads CASSLGLEGDEQYF. CDR3 nucleotide sequence: TGTGCCAGCAGTTTGGGCCTTGAAGGGGACGAGCAGTACTTC.

This clonotype has ten or more counts. The chain employs TRBV6-1 and TRBJ2-7; possible D gene TRBD1, 5 bases. The CDR3 runs 12 residues. V lost 6 bases to trimming and J lost 8 bases, with 14 bases between them. In germline, CDR1 is MNHNS, CDR2 SASEGT. The CDR3 region is CASRGGHFKQYF. The DNA for the CDR3 is TGTGCCAGCAGGGGCGGACACTTCAAGCAGTACTTC.

V and J are TRBV28 and TRBJ2-1, with TRBD2 as a possible D gene (6 bases). The V end was cut by 8 bases, the J end by 5 bases, with 13 bases between. Germline CDR1 and CDR2: MDHEN and SYDVKM. This CDR3 is built from 13 residues. CDR3 residues: CASSTDYHNEQFF. In DNA, the CDR3 is TGTGCCAGCTCGACGGACTACCACAATGAGCAGTTCTTC.

This clonotype occurred a few times. The CDR3 bases are TGCGCCAGCAGCCATGGGACAGGGGGCACTGAAGCTTTCTTT. This codes for CASSHGTGGTEAFF. The gene calls are TRBV5-1 and TRBJ1-1; 11 bases line up with TRBD1. CDR3 size: 14 residues. Germline V gene data show CDR1 as SGHRS and CDR2 as YFSETQ. J lost 4 bases, V lost 4 bases, and 3 bases had no gene match.

This clonotype was detected ten times or more. The J gene is TRBJ2-7, the V gene TRBV20-1, with 7 nucleotides matching TRBD2. J lost 2 bases, V lost 0 bases, and 4 bases had no gene match. The CDR3 has 14 residues. Germline CDR1 is DFQATT and CDR2 is SNEGSKA (reference sequence). For the CDR3, the DNA is TGCAGTGCTAGAGATCTGGCGGGAGCCTACGAGCAGTACTTC. Protein: CSARDLAGAYEQYF.

The V and J genes are TRBV11-2 and TRBJ1-4; D gene uncertain. V lost 5 bases to trimming and J lost 7 bases, with 14 bases between them. The length of the CDR3 is 14 residues. CDR1 and CDR2 from the germline V gene are SGHAT and FQNNGV. The CDR3 nucleotides read TGTGCCAGCAGCCTCGCCAAGGGTGGTGAAAAACTGTTTTTT. Protein: CASSLAKGGEKLFF. The complete variable domain, with remaining parts taken from reference TRBV11-2 and TRBJ1-4, reads EAGVAQSPRYKIIEKRQSVAFWCNPISGHATLYWYQQILGQGPKLLIQFQNNGVVDDSQLPKDRFSAERLKGVDSTLKIQPAKLEDSAVYLCASSLAKGGEKLFFGSGTQLSVL.

Many counts were recorded for this clonotype. The chain carries TRBV7-9 and TRBJ1-1, with D perhaps TRBD1 (6 bases). CDR3 size: 14 residues. Trimming removed 1 base from V and 5 bases from J, with 11 bases in between. Germline V CDR1 and CDR2: SEHNR, FQNEAQ (reference sequence). The DNA of the CDR3 is TGTGCCAGCAGCTTAGTTATAGGGGGAACTGAAGCTTTCTTT. Its protein product is CASSLVIGGTEAFF.

This clonotype has just a few counts. The chain combines TRBV3-1 with TRBJ1-1; the D gene is possibly TRBD1 (6 bases). CDR1 is LGHDT, CDR2 YNNKEL, per germline (reference sequence). The CDR3 extends over 14 amino acids. V was pared by 6 bases and J by 2 bases, with 13 bases between. The CDR3 DNA reads TGTGCCAGCAGTGGCAGGGGAGTCAACACTGAAGCTTTCTTT. Translating it yields CASSGRGVNTEAFF.

This clonotype has a count of ten or more. The chain combines TRBV28 with TRBJ2-7, with D tentatively TRBD1 (6 bases). The germline V and J ends were trimmed by 8 bases and 2 bases, with 16 bases remaining between them. The CDR3 consists of 14 residues. CDR1 and CDR2 from the germline V gene are MDHEN and SYDVKM. The chain's CDR3 is CASARRDTPYEQYF. The DNA for the CDR3 is TGTGCCAGCGCAAGAAGGGACACACCCTACGAGCAGTACTTC.

This clonotype was counted only a few times. The V and J genes are TRBV27 and TRBJ2-7, with D possibly TRBD2 on 6 matching bases. Per the germline V gene, CDR1 is MNHEY and CDR2 is SMNVEV (reference sequence). The CDR3 spans 19 residues. V was clipped by 5 bases and J by 3 bases, with 29 bases between them. The CDR3 spells CASSPLEGYGGLSYYEQYF. Here the CDR3 DNA reads TGTGCCAGCAGTCCCCTGGAAGGTTACGGAGGGCTTTCCTACTACGAGCAGTACTTC.

This clonotype was detected many times. The chain recombines TRBV6-5 with TRBJ2-7, with D perhaps TRBD2 (5 bases). CDR1 and CDR2 (germline): MNHEY, SVGAGI. Trimming pared 0 bases from V and 2 bases from J, leaving 17 bases between. The CDR3 runs to 17 residues. DNA for the CDR3: TGTGCCAGCAGTTACTCGAGACCGCAGCGGATGGCCTACGAGCAGTACTTC. Translation gives CASSYSRPQRMAYEQYF.

As regards this clonotype: The junction shows a germline mismatch at one end, possibly a read error. The J gene is TRBJ2-7, the V gene TRBV28; D is unclear. Germline assignment: CDR1 MDHEN and CDR2 SYDVKM. The CDR3 runs to 14 residues. In DNA, the CDR3 is TGTGCCATCAGTGAGCAGGCGGAAATGGGCGAGCAGTACTTC. Its protein is CAISEQAEMGEQYF.

This clonotype has only a few counts. The J gene is TRBJ2-2, the V gene TRBV4-1; D might be TRBD2 (6 bases). Trimming left V 4 bases short and J 9 bases short, with 12 bases between. The CDR3 sequence is 13 residues long. Germline-derived CDR1 and CDR2 are MGHRA and YSYEKL. The CDR3 region has the DNA TGCGCCAGCAGCCTACTAGCTTCTCGGGAGCTGTTTTTT. Translating it yields CASSLLASRELFF.

This clonotype came up many times. The gene calls are TRBV29-1 and TRBJ2-7; a weak D match, TRBD1 (5 bases). CDR1 is SQVTM and CDR2 is ANQGSEA in the germline V gene. The V end lost 0 bases, the J end lost 3 bases, and 6 bases lay between the germline ends. The CDR3 length is 12 residues. The CDR3, as DNA: TGCAGCGTTGAAGATCAGGGCTACGAGCAGTACTTC. This codes for CSVEDQGYEQYF.